The T cell receptor (beta chain) described here comes from a study of T cells in Graves' hyperthyroidism and ophthalmopathy. The study enrolled patients aged 18 to 65 with newly diagnosed hyperthyroidism of under 2 months' duration. PBMCs were collected from a roughly 9.7 ml volume of fresh peripheral blood. RNA transcripts were the template for amplifying TCR beta CDR3 regions. The TCR CDR3 first-round RT-PCR relied on the HTBI primer set. Each CDR3 protein gets one entry after TCRdb re-called the multiplex PCR reads with MiXCR. The sample yields hundreds of thousands of distinct CDR3 sequences, under 20% seen once. This clonotype was seen more than once but under ten times. In germline, CDR1 is SGHRS, CDR2 YFSETQ. This CDR3 has 15 amino acids. V lost 2 bases, J lost 1 base, and 11 bases lay in between.

The origin of this receptor is a woman in her fifties or sixties with Graves' hyperthyroidism that later progressed to Graves' ophthalmopathy. Sequencing was done on a sample of blood. The chain uses TRBV5-1 and TRBJ2-3, with D uncertain. DNA for the CDR3: TGCGCCAGCAGCTTTCGGTGGGATCGCACAGATACGCAGTATTTT. Protein: CASSFRWDRTDTQYF.